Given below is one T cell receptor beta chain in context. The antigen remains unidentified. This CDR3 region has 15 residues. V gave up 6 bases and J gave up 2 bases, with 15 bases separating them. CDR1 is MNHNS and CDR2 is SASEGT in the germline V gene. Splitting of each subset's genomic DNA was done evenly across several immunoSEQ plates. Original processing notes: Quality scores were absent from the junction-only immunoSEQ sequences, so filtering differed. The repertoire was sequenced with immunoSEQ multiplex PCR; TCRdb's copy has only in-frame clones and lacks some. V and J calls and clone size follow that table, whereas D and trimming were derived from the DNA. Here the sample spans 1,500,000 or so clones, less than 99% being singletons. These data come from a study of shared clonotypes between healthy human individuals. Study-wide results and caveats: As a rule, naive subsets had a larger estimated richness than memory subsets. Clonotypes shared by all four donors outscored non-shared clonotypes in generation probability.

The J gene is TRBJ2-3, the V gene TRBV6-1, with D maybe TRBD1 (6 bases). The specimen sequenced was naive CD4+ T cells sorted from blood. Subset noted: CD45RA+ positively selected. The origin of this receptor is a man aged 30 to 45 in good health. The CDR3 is CASSLKGDDTDTQYF. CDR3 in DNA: TGTGCCAGCAGCCTAAAGGGGGACGACACAGATACGCAGTATTTT.